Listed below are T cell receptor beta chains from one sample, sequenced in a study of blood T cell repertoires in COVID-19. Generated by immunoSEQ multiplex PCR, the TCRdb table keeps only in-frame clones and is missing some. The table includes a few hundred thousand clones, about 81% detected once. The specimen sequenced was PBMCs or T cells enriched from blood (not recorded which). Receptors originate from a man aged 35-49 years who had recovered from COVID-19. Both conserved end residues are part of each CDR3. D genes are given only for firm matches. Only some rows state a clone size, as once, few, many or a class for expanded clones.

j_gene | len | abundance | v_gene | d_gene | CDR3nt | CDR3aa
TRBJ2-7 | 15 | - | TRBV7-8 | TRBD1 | TGTGCCAGCAGACAACCGACAGGGGAGCCTCGGGAGCAGTACTTC | CASRQPTGEPREQYF
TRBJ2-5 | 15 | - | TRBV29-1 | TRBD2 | TGCAGCGTTCTGCGGCTAGCGGGGGGGAGAGAGACCCAGTACTTC | CSVLRLAGGRETQYF
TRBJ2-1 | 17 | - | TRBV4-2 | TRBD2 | TGTGCCAGCAGCCAACAGCTAGCGGGGGGCGGGAGGAATGAGCAGTTCTTC | CASSQQLAGGGRNEQFF
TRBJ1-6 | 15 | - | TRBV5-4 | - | TGTGCCAGCAGCCCGCCCGGACAGCTCAATTCACCCCTCCACTTT | CASSPPGQLNSPLHF
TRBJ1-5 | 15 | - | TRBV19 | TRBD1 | TGTGCCAGTAGGCGGGGACAGGATAGCAATCAGCCCCAGCATTTT | CASRRGQDSNQPQHF
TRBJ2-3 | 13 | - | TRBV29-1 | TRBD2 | TGCAGCGTTGCAGCGGGGAGCACAGATACGCAGTATTTT | CSVAAGSTDTQYF
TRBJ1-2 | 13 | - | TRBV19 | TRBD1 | TGTGCCAGTAAGAAACAGGGGTTTTTTGGCTACACCTTC | CASKKQGFFGYTF
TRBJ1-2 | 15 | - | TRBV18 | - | TGTGCCAGCTCACCACCACAGGGAATGAGGCATGGCTACACCTTC | CASSPPQGMRHGYTF
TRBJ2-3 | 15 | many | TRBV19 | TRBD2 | TGTGCCACCCGCCCTAGCGGTCCTAGCACAGATACGCAGTATTTT | CATRPSGPSTDTQYF
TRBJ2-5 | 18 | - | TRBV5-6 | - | TGTGCCACCAGCCTCTTCGGTCCGGGGTATGGGGGGAAAGAGACCCAGTACTTC | CATSLFGPGYGGKETQYF
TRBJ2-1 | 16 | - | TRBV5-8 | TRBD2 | TGTGCCAGCAGTTCCCGAGGACTAGTTCGCGGCAATGAGCAGTTCTTC | CASSSRGLVRGNEQFF
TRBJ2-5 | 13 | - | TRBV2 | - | TGTGCCAGCAGTTGGAGGGTCCTAGAGACCCAGTACTTC | CASSWRVLETQYF
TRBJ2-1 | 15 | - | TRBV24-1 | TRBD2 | TGTGCCACCAGTGAGGGAACTAGCGGGAACAATGAGCAGTTCTTC | CATSEGTSGNNEQFF
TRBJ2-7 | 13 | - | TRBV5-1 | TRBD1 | TGCGCCAGCAGCTCCAGGGGGAACTACGAGCAGTACTTC | CASSSRGNYEQYF
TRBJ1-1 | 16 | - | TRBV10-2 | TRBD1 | TGCGCCAGCAGTGATTCCGCAGGGGGCCCGGGGACTGAAGCTTTCTTT | CASSDSAGGPGTEAFF
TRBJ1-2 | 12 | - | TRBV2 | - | TGTGCCAGCAGAAAGGACAATCATGGCTACACCTTC | CASRKDNHGYTF
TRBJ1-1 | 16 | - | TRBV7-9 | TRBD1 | TGTGCCAGCAGCTTGGGACAGGGCAGAATGAACACTGAAGCTTTCTTT | CASSLGQGRMNTEAFF
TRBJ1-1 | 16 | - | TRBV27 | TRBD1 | TGTGCCAGCAGTTCCCCTCCCGGGACAGTCAACACTGAAGCTTTCTTT | CASSSPPGTVNTEAFF
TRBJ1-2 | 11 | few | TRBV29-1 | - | TGCAGCGTCCAGGAAAACTATGGCTACACCTTC | CSVQENYGYTF
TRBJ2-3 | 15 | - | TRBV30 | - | TGTGCCTGGAGTGTTCAGCATCGCAGGGGAGATACGCAGTATTTT | CAWSVQHRRGDTQYF
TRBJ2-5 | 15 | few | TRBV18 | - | TGTGCCAGCTCACCAGGGCGAGCGGTTCAAGAGACCCAGTACTTC | CASSPGRAVQETQYF
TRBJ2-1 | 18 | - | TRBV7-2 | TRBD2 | TGTGCCAGCAGCTTCTCAAAACTAGCGGGGGGTCTATACAATGAGCAGTTCTTC | CASSFSKLAGGLYNEQFF
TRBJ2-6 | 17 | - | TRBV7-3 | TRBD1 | TGTGCCAGCAGCGGCGGACAGGGTACTTCTGGGGCCAACGTCCTGACTTTC | CASSGGQGTSGANVLTF
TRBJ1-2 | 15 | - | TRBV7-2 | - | TGTGCCAGCAGCTCCAGGGGCCGACAGGTTTATGGCTACACCTTC | CASSSRGRQVYGYTF
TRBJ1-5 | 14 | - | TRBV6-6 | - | TGTGCCAGCAGTAATGGAGGGAGCAATCAGCCCCAGCATTTT | CASSNGGSNQPQHF
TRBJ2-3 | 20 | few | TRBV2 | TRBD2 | TGTGCCAGCAGTGAAGCGCGTGTCATCATAGCGGGCCAAGACACAGATACGCAGTATTTT | CASSEARVIIAGQDTDTQYF
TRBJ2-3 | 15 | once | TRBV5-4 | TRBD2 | TGTGCCAGCAGCCCAGTGGCTAGCGGGAGCGATACGCAGTATTTT | CASSPVASGSDTQYF
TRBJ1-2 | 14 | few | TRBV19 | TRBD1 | TGTGCCAGTAGTATCTTCAACAGGGGGCATGGCTACACCTTC | CASSIFNRGHGYTF
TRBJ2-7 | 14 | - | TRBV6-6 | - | TGTGCCAGCAGTTACCTTTCGGACACCTACGAGCAGTACTTC | CASSYLSDTYEQYF
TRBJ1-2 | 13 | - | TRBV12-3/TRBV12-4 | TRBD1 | TGTGCCAGCACTCGACAGGGTGTGGGTGGCTACACCTTC | CASTRQGVGGYTF
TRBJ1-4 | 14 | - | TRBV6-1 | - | TGTGCCAGCAGTGAAGTGCAAAGAGAGGAAAAACTGTTTTTT | CASSEVQREEKLFF
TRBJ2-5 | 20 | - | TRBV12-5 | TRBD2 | TGTGCTAGTGGTTTGGTACGGGGGACTAGCGGGAGCAAGGTGGAAGAGACCCAGTACTTC | CASGLVRGTSGSKVEETQYF
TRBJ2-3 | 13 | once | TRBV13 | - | TGTGCCAGCAGCTTAGCTGGCACAGATACGCAGTATTTT | CASSLAGTDTQYF
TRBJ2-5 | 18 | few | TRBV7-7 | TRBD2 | TGTGCCAGCAGCTTAGTTAGGCTAGCGGGGGGCTACGTAGAGACCCAGTACTTC | CASSLVRLAGGYVETQYF
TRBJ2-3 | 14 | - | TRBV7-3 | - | TGTGCCAGCAGCCCCCGTAGCGGATCGGATACGCAGTATTTT | CASSPRSGSDTQYF